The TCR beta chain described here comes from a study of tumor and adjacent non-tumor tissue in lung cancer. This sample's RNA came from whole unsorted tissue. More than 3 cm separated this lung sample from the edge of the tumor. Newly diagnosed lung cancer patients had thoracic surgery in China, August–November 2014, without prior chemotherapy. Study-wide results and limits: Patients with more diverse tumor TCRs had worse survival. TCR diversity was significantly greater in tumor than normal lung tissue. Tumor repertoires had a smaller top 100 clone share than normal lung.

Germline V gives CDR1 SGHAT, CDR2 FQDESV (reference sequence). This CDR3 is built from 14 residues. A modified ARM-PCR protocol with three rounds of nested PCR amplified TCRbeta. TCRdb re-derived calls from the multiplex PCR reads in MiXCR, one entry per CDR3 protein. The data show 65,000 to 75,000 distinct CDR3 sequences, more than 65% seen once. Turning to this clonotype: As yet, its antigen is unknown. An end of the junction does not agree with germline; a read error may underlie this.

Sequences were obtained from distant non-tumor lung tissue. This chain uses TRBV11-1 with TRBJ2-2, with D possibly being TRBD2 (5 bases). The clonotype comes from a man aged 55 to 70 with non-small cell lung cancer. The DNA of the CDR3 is TGTGCCAGCTGCTATAATAGTGACACCGGGAAGCTGTTTTTT. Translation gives CASCYNSDTGKLFF.